The subject of this entry is one T cell receptor (beta chain). In the authors' methods: Researchers report that nucleated cell counts were estimated from reference gene primer amplification. The repertoire was sequenced with immunoSEQ multiplex PCR; TCRdb's copy has only in-frame clones and lacks some. V and J calls and clone size are as listed in that table; D and trimming were resolved from the DNA. The sample records around 74,000 clones, around 88% being singletons. The data derive from a study of blood T cell repertoires in COVID-19. Overall study context: The origin of the acute and convalescent COVID-19 samples was the United States, Italy and Spain.

This CDR3 contains 16 residues. Germline V CDR1 and CDR2: LGHNT, FRNRAP. V was pared by 0 bases and J by 5 bases, with 13 bases between. The sequence was obtained from a young man with acute or convalescent COVID-19. The sequencing sample was made of peripheral blood. The rearrangement links TRBV12-5 to TRBJ2-2; D may be TRBD1 (7 bases). The CDR3, as DNA: TGTGCTAGTGGTTTGGTACGGAGGGGGCGGACCGGGGAGCTGTTTTTT. This encodes CASGLVRRGRTGELFF.